One sample yielded the 25 T cell receptor beta chains listed below, sequenced in a study of OX40 agonist ivuxolimab in advanced cancers. Sequencing was performed with immunoSEQ multiplex PCR; in TCRdb, only in-frame clones are kept and a portion is missing. The table shows about 79,000 clones, with around 85% occurring only once. Specimen: CD4+ or CD8+ T cells sorted from blood, collected in a trial of the OX40 agonist ivuxolimab. All receptors derive from an adult with an advanced solid tumor such as melanoma, head and neck, liver or kidney cancer.

This clone was counted only a few times. The chain couples TRBV28 to TRBJ1-2, with D perhaps TRBD1 (6 bases). Germline loops: CDR1 MDHEN, CDR2 SYDVKM. The CDR3 is made up of 17 amino acids. The germline V and J ends were trimmed by 4 bases and 5 bases, with 23 bases remaining between them. CDR3 bases: TGTGCCAGCAGTTCACAGGGCGCCCGGGTTCTTTCGTATGGCTACACCTTC. As protein: CASSSQGARVLSYGYTF.

This chain uses TRBV5-4 with TRBJ2-5; TRBD2 agrees at 7 bases. J was trimmed by 3 bases and V by 5 bases; bases with no gene match: 4. This CDR3 region has 13 residues. Germline V lookup: CDR1 SGHNT, CDR2 YYREEE (reference sequence). CDR3 sequence (DNA): TGTGCCAGCAGTACGGGGGGAAAAGAGACCCAGTACTTC. This codes for CASSTGGKETQYF.

This clone was picked up a small number of times. V and J are TRBV15 and TRBJ1-2; perhaps TRBD1 as D (5 bases). Germline V gene sequence: CDR1 LNHNV, CDR2 YYDKDF (reference sequence). CDR3 length equals 14 residues. Trimming shortened V by 3 bases and J by 4 bases, and 12 bases separated the two germline ends. The CDR3 loop reads CATSRLDTIYGYTF. CDR3 sequence (DNA): TGTGCCACCAGCAGGCTGGACACGATCTATGGCTACACCTTC.

This chain uses TRBV11-2 with TRBJ2-1; D unclear. In germline, CDR1 is SGHAT, CDR2 FQNNGV. Trimming removed 5 bases from V and 9 bases from J, with 11 bases in between. The CDR3 runs 12 residues. As DNA, the CDR3 is TGTGCCAGCAGCAGAGATCGTGGTGAGCAGTTCTTC. Residues: CASSRDRGEQFF. Based on the CDR3 plus reference TRBV11-2 and TRBJ2-1, the full variable domain is EAGVAQSPRYKIIEKRQSVAFWCNPISGHATLYWYQQILGQGPKLLIQFQNNGVVDDSQLPKDRFSAERLKGVDSTLKIQPAKLEDSAVYLCASSRDRGEQFFGPGTRLTVL.

The V and J genes are TRBV27 and TRBJ2-7; 10 bases line up with TRBD1. CDR1 and CDR2 from the germline V gene are MNHEY and SMNVEV (reference sequence). J gave up 5 bases and V 7 bases, and 11 bases lay outside the gene matches. This CDR3 has 15 residues. The DNA for the CDR3 is TGTGCCAGCACCCTCTCGGGACAGGGGTTCAACGAGCAGTACTTC. Translation gives CASTLSGQGFNEQYF.

The chain uses TRBV7-9 and TRBJ2-5; 9 nucleotides align to TRBD1. Unmatched junction bases numbered 5, after V lost 5 bases and J lost 1 base. Germline values: CDR1 SEHNR, CDR2 FQNEAQ (reference sequence). The CDR3 contains 15 residues. DNA for the CDR3: TGTGCCAGCAGCCCACAACAGGGGGCCCAAGAGACCCAGTACTTC. This gives the protein CASSPQQGAQETQYF.

The V gene is TRBV12-5, the J gene TRBJ2-2; D not resolved. The CDR3 runs 12 residues. Germline V gene lookup returns CDR1 LGHNT and CDR2 FRNRAP. The CDR3: CAAARGTGELFF. In DNA form, the CDR3 reads TGTGCGGCAGCAAGAGGCACCGGGGAGCTGTTTTTT. The full variable domain, rest sourced from reference TRBV12-5 and TRBJ2-2, is DARVTQTPRHKVTEMGQEVTMRCQPILGHNTVFWYRQTMMQGLELLAYFRNRAPLDDSGMPKDRFSAEMPDATLATLKIQPSEPRDSAVYFCAAARGTGELFFGEGSRLTVL.

CDR3 coding DNA: TGTGCCAGCAGCCAGGTACTGACTGAAGCTTTCTTT. The encoded protein is CASSQVLTEAFF. The chain employs TRBV4-2 and TRBJ1-1; D remains unclear. Germline V gives CDR1 LGHNA, CDR2 YNFKEQ. This CDR3 spans 12 amino acids. Trimming removed 3 bases at V and 5 bases at J, with 7 bases between.

This rearrangement joins TRBV11-3 to TRBJ2-1, with TRBD2 identical over 9 bases. The V and J ends lost 5 bases and 9 bases, in that order; junction bases with no gene match: 17. This CDR3 region has 17 residues. Germline CDR1 is SGHNT and CDR2 is YENEEA. CDR3 amino acids: CASSPFGLAKYPREQFF. The CDR3 DNA follows: TGTGCCAGCAGCCCGTTCGGACTAGCGAAATACCCTCGTGAGCAGTTCTTC.

J is TRBJ2-2 and V is TRBV30, with a possible D match to TRBD2 (6 bases). Germline V gene data show CDR1 as GTSNPN and CDR2 as SVGIG (reference sequence). The V and J ends lost 4 bases and 4 bases respectively, with 13 bases between them. This CDR3 has 14 amino acids. The CDR3 nucleotides are TGTGCCTGGATTGGAGGGAAGGGCACCGGGGAGCTGTTTTTT. It translates to CAWIGGKGTGELFF.

The chain employs TRBV5-1 and TRBJ2-5, with TRBD2 matching over 11 bases. The last part of the DNA fits TRBJ2-7 better; the J call may be wrong. The CDR3 covers 18 residues. The germline CDR1 and CDR2 sequences are SGHRS and YFSETQ. CDR3 loop: CASSPRTSGPEISYEQYF. CDR3 coding DNA: TGCGCCAGCAGCCCTAGGACTAGCGGGCCCGAGATTTCCTACGAGCAGTACTTC.

This clone has only a few counts. The V gene is TRBV28, the J gene TRBJ2-5, with 8 bases fitting TRBD1. V dropped 3 bases and J dropped 3; count of bases not matched to a gene: 6. This CDR3 comprises 15 residues. The germline CDR1 and CDR2 sequences are MDHEN and SYDVKM. The CDR3 reads CASSLGATGEETQYF. CDR3 nucleotides: TGTGCCAGCAGTTTGGGGGCGACAGGGGAAGAGACCCAGTACTTC. Full variable domain (outside the CDR3, taken from reference TRBV28 and TRBJ2-5): DVKVTQSSRYLVKRTGEKVFLECVQDMDHENMFWYRQDPGLGLRLIYFSYDVKMKEKGDIPEGYSVSREKKERFSLILESASTNQTSMYLCASSLGATGEETQYFGPGTRLLVL.

J is TRBJ1-1 and V is TRBV19; D not resolved. The CDR3 totals 13 residues. V lost 7 bases to trimming and J lost 0 bases, with 9 bases between them. Germline values: CDR1 LNHDA, CDR2 SQIVND (reference sequence). The CDR3 is CASTPGMNTEAFF. Written as DNA, the CDR3 is TGTGCCAGTACACCGGGGATGAACACTGAAGCTTTCTTT.

The V and J genes are TRBV28 and TRBJ2-7, with D uncertain. Germline V gives CDR1 MDHEN, CDR2 SYDVKM. V lost 4 bases and J lost 3, with 10 bases in between. The length of the CDR3 is 13 residues. This chain's CDR3 is CASSSRMVYEQYF. The CDR3 nucleotides are TGTGCCAGCAGTTCTAGGATGGTCTACGAGCAGTACTTC.

This clone was seen just once. The chain carries TRBV30 and TRBJ1-4, with D uncertain. Trimming shortened V by 2 bases and J by 10 bases, and 20 bases separated the two germline ends. The CDR3 totals 15 residues. Germline V gene lookup returns CDR1 GTSNPN and CDR2 SVGIG (reference sequence). Here the CDR3 reads CAWSSQFALGSKLFF. Here the CDR3 DNA reads TGTGCCTGGAGTTCCCAGTTCGCATTAGGATCAAAACTGTTTTTT.

This CDR3 is CASSLVWQGDEQFF. CDR3 in DNA: TGTGCCAGCAGCTTAGTTTGGCAGGGTGATGAGCAGTTCTTC. V and J are TRBV7-9 and TRBJ2-1; a weak D match, TRBD1 (5 bases). The CDR3 totals 14 residues. In germline, CDR1 is SEHNR, CDR2 FQNEAQ (reference sequence). Trimming took 1 base from V and 8 from J, leaving 12 bases between them.

The chain uses TRBV4-3 and TRBJ2-5; maybe TRBD1 (5 bases). The J call may not be correct, given that the DNA end is closer to TRBJ2-7. CDR3 length equals 17 residues. The germline CDR1 and CDR2 sequences are LGHNA and YSLEER. The CDR3 DNA reads as TGCGCCAGCAGCCAAGATAGTCAGGGCGAGGTCTCCTACGAGCAGTACTTC. It is translated as CASSQDSQGEVSYEQYF.

J is TRBJ2-3 and V is TRBV6-6; TRBD2 aligns across 9 bases. The CDR3 is 16 residues long. Germline values: CDR1 MNHNY, CDR2 SVGAGI (reference sequence). V shed 5 bases, J shed 5 bases, and the junction held 11 bases outside the gene matches. CDR3 DNA sequence: TGTGCCAGCAGTCCCCGGGTAGCGGGAGAGGGAGATACGCAGTATTTT. Its protein is CASSPRVAGEGDTQYF.

The gene calls are TRBV5-4 and TRBJ2-7, with 8 nucleotides matching TRBD1. There are 16 residues in the CDR3. Germline V gene lookup returns CDR1 SGHNT and CDR2 YYREEE (reference sequence). With 4 bases clipped from V and 2 bases from J, the junction kept 11 bases outside the gene matches. The DNA for the CDR3 is TGTGCCAGCAGCCGTGAGACAGGGGATGTTGCCTACGAGCAGTACTTC. Translation gives CASSRETGDVAYEQYF.

The chain combines TRBV28 with TRBJ1-2, with TRBD1 identical over 7 bases. Trimming cost V 10 bases and J 3 bases; bases outside gene matches: 11. CDR3 length: 14 residues. Germline CDR1 is MDHEN and CDR2 is SYDVKM. In DNA form, the CDR3 reads TGTGCCACCAGCAGTGTCAGGGGGTACTATGGCTACACCTTC. Translation: CATSSVRGYYGYTF.

The chain recombines TRBV7-2 with TRBJ2-3; D not resolved. CDR3 size: 13 residues. CDR1 SGHTA and CDR2 FQGNSA come from the germline V gene. V dropped 5 bases and J dropped 6 bases, with 12 bases sitting between them. CDR3 in amino acids: CASSDSRWDTQYF. For the CDR3, the DNA is TGTGCCAGCAGCGATAGCCGCTGGGATACGCAGTATTTT.

This rearrangement joins TRBV7-3 to TRBJ1-1; 7 nucleotides agree with TRBD1. The germline CDR1 and CDR2 sequences are SGHTA and FQGTGA. This CDR3 is 14 amino acids long. V shed 4 bases, J shed 4 bases, and the junction held 6 bases outside the gene matches. CDR3 sequence reads: CASSSTGTVTEAFF. The DNA of the CDR3 is TGTGCCAGCAGCTCGACAGGGACGGTCACTGAAGCTTTCTTT.

The genes are TRBV2 and TRBJ2-1; possible D gene TRBD1, 5 bases. Trimming shortened V by 6 bases and J by 8 bases, and 11 bases separated the two germline ends. The germline V gene has CDR1 SNHLY and CDR2 FYNNEI. The CDR3 has 12 amino acids. CDR3 coding DNA: TGTGCCAGCAGAGGGGCTAGAGATGAGCAGTTCTTC. Translating it yields CASRGARDEQFF. The full variable domain, with the rest looked up from reference TRBV2 and TRBJ2-1, is EPEVTQTPSHQVTQMGQEVILRCVPISNHLYFYWYRQILGQKVEFLVSFYNNEISEKSEIFDDQFSVERPDGSNFTLKIRSTKLEDSAMYFCASRGARDEQFFGPGTRLTVL.

V and J are TRBV27 and TRBJ2-2; no definite D call. V was clipped by 2 bases and J by 1 base, with 8 bases between them. The CDR3 contains 15 residues. Per the germline V gene, CDR1 is MNHEY and CDR2 is SMNVEV (reference sequence). The CDR3 bases are TGTGCCAGCAGTTTAGGCCCAAGGAACACCGGGGAGCTGTTTTTT. Translating gives CASSLGPRNTGELFF.

The gene calls are TRBV11-3 and TRBJ2-5; 7 nucleotides match TRBD1. The CDR3 totals 13 residues. V lost 4 bases to trimming and J lost 3 bases; unmatched junction nucleotides: 2. CDR1 and CDR2 from the germline V gene are SGHNT and YENEEA. The CDR3 coding sequence is TGTGCCAGCAGCTATCAGGGGGAAGAGACCCAGTACTTC. It codes for CASSYQGEETQYF.